A selection of T cell receptor beta chains follows, all from one sample in a study of blood T cell repertoires in COVID-19. Sequenced by immunoSEQ multiplex PCR; TCRdb stores in-frame clones only, minus some. In the table there are about 130,000 clones, around 75% of which are singletons. Sequencing was carried out using peripheral blood. These receptors originate from a woman in her sixties or seventies with COVID-19, enrolled during active disease. Each CDR3 is given with its conserved first and last residue. D genes are given only for firm matches. The size field is filled for only some rows; it gives once, few, many or a size class.

J gene: TRBJ1-2; D gene: .; CDR3 length: 13; clone size: .; V gene: TRBV7-2; CDR3 DNA: TGTGCCAGCAGCTTAAACCTAAACTATGGCTACACCTTC; CDR3 protein: CASSLNLNYGYTF
J gene: TRBJ1-5; D gene: .; CDR3 length: 16; clone size: .; V gene: TRBV6-1; CDR3 DNA: TGTGCCAGCAGTGAAATGTCGGGGGGATGGGGTCAGCCCCAGCATTTT; CDR3 protein: CASSEMSGGWGQPQHF
J gene: TRBJ1-1; D gene: .; CDR3 length: 17; clone size: .; V gene: TRBV2; CDR3 DNA: TGTGCCAGCAGTGAGGTATGGGTGGGGACTATGAACACTGAAGCTTTCTTT; CDR3 protein: CASSEVWVGTMNTEAFF
J gene: TRBJ2-6; D gene: TRBD1; CDR3 length: 19; clone size: few; V gene: TRBV3-1/TRBV3-2; CDR3 DNA: TGTGCCAGCAGCCAAATGTACGGACAGGGTTCCGCTGGGGCCAACGTCCTGACTTTC; CDR3 protein: CASSQMYGQGSAGANVLTF
J gene: TRBJ1-6; D gene: .; CDR3 length: 15; clone size: .; V gene: TRBV9; CDR3 DNA: TGTGCCAGCAGCGTAGCTCGAGGGGGGGATTCACCCCTCCACTTT; CDR3 protein: CASSVARGGDSPLHF
J gene: TRBJ2-3; D gene: TRBD2; CDR3 length: 16; clone size: .; V gene: TRBV3-1/TRBV3-2; CDR3 DNA: TGTGCCAGCAGCCAGATGACTAGCGGGAAGGGAGATACGCAGTATTTT; CDR3 protein: CASSQMTSGKGDTQYF
J gene: TRBJ2-1; D gene: .; CDR3 length: 15; clone size: once; V gene: TRBV19; CDR3 DNA: TGTGCCAGTAGCTCGACTAGGACCGGCAACAATGAGCAGTTCTTC; CDR3 protein: CASSSTRTGNNEQFF
J gene: TRBJ2-7; D gene: TRBD1; CDR3 length: 13; clone size: .; V gene: TRBV20-1; CDR3 DNA: TGCAGTGCTAGTGGGCAGGGGGCCTACGAGCAGTACTTC; CDR3 protein: CSASGQGAYEQYF
J gene: TRBJ1-5; D gene: TRBD1; CDR3 length: 15; clone size: .; V gene: TRBV19; CDR3 DNA: TGTGCCAGTAGGGGACAGGGATGGAGCAATCAGCCCCAGCATTTT; CDR3 protein: CASRGQGWSNQPQHF
J gene: TRBJ2-7; D gene: TRBD2; CDR3 length: 15; clone size: .; V gene: TRBV7-9; CDR3 DNA: TGTGCCAGCAGCCGAATTGCCGGGACTAACTACGAGCAGTACTTC; CDR3 protein: CASSRIAGTNYEQYF
J gene: TRBJ2-1; D gene: .; CDR3 length: 15; clone size: .; V gene: TRBV7-2; CDR3 DNA: TGTGCCAGCAGCGAAGAGATGGGGCGGTGGAATGAGCAGTTCTTC; CDR3 protein: CASSEEMGRWNEQFF
J gene: TRBJ2-3; D gene: TRBD2; CDR3 length: 15; clone size: .; V gene: TRBV5-1; CDR3 DNA: TGCGCCAGCAGCTTGTGGGGGGGGTCCACAGATACGCAGTATTTT; CDR3 protein: CASSLWGGSTDTQYF
J gene: TRBJ1-2; D gene: TRBD1; CDR3 length: 13; clone size: .; V gene: TRBV2; CDR3 DNA: TGTGCCAGCAGGCCGACAGGGGAAGACGGCTACACCTTC; CDR3 protein: CASRPTGEDGYTF
J gene: TRBJ2-2; D gene: .; CDR3 length: 12; clone size: .; V gene: TRBV19; CDR3 DNA: TGTGCCAGTACAATGAACACCGGGGAGCTGTTTTTT; CDR3 protein: CASTMNTGELFF
J gene: TRBJ1-4; D gene: TRBD1; CDR3 length: 15; clone size: few; V gene: TRBV27; CDR3 DNA: TGTGCCAGCAGTCCCCGGACAGGTCCTAATGAAAAACTGTTTTTT; CDR3 protein: CASSPRTGPNEKLFF
J gene: TRBJ1-4; D gene: .; CDR3 length: 15; clone size: .; V gene: TRBV18; CDR3 DNA: TGTGCCAGCTCACCAATAGGACTCAGGAATGAAAAACTGTTTTTT; CDR3 protein: CASSPIGLRNEKLFF
J gene: TRBJ1-6; D gene: .; CDR3 length: 11; clone size: .; V gene: TRBV30; CDR3 DNA: TGTGCCTCCACGGGGGGTTCACCCCTCCACTTT; CDR3 protein: CASTGGSPLHF
J gene: TRBJ2-1; D gene: TRBD2; CDR3 length: 16; clone size: .; V gene: TRBV7-2; CDR3 DNA: TGTGCCAGCAGCTTAGAATCCAGCGGGGGGTCCAATGAGCAGTTCTTC; CDR3 protein: CASSLESSGGSNEQFF
J gene: TRBJ1-2; D gene: .; CDR3 length: 13; clone size: .; V gene: TRBV6-5; CDR3 DNA: TGTGCCAGCAGTCCGCCGGCGGGGCATGGCTACACCTTC; CDR3 protein: CASSPPAGHGYTF
J gene: TRBJ2-7; D gene: TRBD1; CDR3 length: 15; clone size: few; V gene: TRBV19; CDR3 DNA: TGTGCCAGTAGTGTGTCCAGGGGGACCTCCTACGAGCAGTACTTC; CDR3 protein: CASSVSRGTSYEQYF
J gene: TRBJ1-5; D gene: .; CDR3 length: 13; clone size: .; V gene: TRBV5-1; CDR3 DNA: TGCGCCAGCAGCTTTGACAGATATCAGCCCCAGCATTTT; CDR3 protein: CASSFDRYQPQHF
J gene: TRBJ1-1; D gene: .; CDR3 length: 17; clone size: .; V gene: TRBV5-5; CDR3 DNA: TGTGCCAGCAGCTTAGGGACTTATGGGGCTATGAACACTGAAGCTTTCTTT; CDR3 protein: CASSLGTYGAMNTEAFF
J gene: TRBJ1-2; D gene: .; CDR3 length: 15; clone size: .; V gene: TRBV6-5; CDR3 DNA: TGTGCCAGCAGGACCCGGGACACCACTAACTATGGCTACACCTTC; CDR3 protein: CASRTRDTTNYGYTF
J gene: TRBJ1-1; D gene: .; CDR3 length: 15; clone size: .; V gene: TRBV7-3; CDR3 DNA: TGTGCCAGCAGCCCGGACGGGGGTGCGAACACTGAAGCTTTCTTT; CDR3 protein: CASSPDGGANTEAFF
J gene: TRBJ1-1; D gene: .; CDR3 length: 13; clone size: .; V gene: TRBV2; CDR3 DNA: TGTGCCAGCAGACCGACAGTGAACACTGAAGCTTTCTTT; CDR3 protein: CASRPTVNTEAFF
J gene: TRBJ1-4; D gene: .; CDR3 length: 14; clone size: .; V gene: TRBV28; CDR3 DNA: TGTGCCAGCGGAGTCGGGGGAACTAATGAAAAACTGTTTTTT; CDR3 protein: CASGVGGTNEKLFF
J gene: TRBJ1-5; D gene: .; CDR3 length: 13; clone size: few; V gene: TRBV2; CDR3 DNA: TGTGCCAGCAGCTGGACTGCAAATCAGCCCCAGCATTTT; CDR3 protein: CASSWTANQPQHF
J gene: TRBJ1-4; D gene: TRBD1; CDR3 length: 13; clone size: .; V gene: TRBV6-6; CDR3 DNA: TGTGCCAGCCGGGACAGGGGAAATGAAAAACTGTTTTTT; CDR3 protein: CASRDRGNEKLFF
J gene: TRBJ1-5; D gene: .; CDR3 length: 13; clone size: .; V gene: TRBV2; CDR3 DNA: TGTGCCAGCTTGCGGGGGGTAGGACAGCCCCAGCATTTT; CDR3 protein: CASLRGVGQPQHF